The source of this T cell receptor beta chain is a study of persistence of HIV-infected CD4 T cells. Overall study: A couple of participants gave one leukapheresis sample; others gave up to roughly 180 mL blood repeatedly. Study findings and constraints: Degenerate expanded CDR3beta sequences were enriched among CMV- and Gag-responding cells. CMV- and Gag-responding cells had lower TCRbeta richness than CD3/CD28-responding cells.

This was the immunoSEQ version 4 assay in survey mode. Clones were sequenced by immunoSEQ multiplex PCR, and TCRdb holds only the in-frame ones, with some missing. In the table there are 40,000 to 55,000 clones, 85% to 90% of which are singletons. Cells were stimulated nonspecifically with anti-CD3/anti-CD28 magnetic beads. Responding CD4+ T cells were sorted by upregulation of both CD40 ligand and CD69. Of note for this clone: Its antigen is unidentified.

This clonotype was obtained from an adult woman with HIV who was CMV-seropositive. This specimen was CD4+ T cells sorted from PBMCs after approximately 19-hour stimulation, taken from a patient who received antiretroviral therapy.

DNA for the CDR3: TGTGCCAGCGATAAATCCTACAATGAGCAGTTCTTC. Encoded protein: CASDKSYNEQFF. The rearrangement joins TRBV2 to TRBJ2-1; D gene uncertain. CDR1 and CDR2 (germline): SNHLY, FYNNEI. Trimming cost V 8 bases and J 1 base, with 6 bases left between them. The CDR3 extends over 12 amino acids.